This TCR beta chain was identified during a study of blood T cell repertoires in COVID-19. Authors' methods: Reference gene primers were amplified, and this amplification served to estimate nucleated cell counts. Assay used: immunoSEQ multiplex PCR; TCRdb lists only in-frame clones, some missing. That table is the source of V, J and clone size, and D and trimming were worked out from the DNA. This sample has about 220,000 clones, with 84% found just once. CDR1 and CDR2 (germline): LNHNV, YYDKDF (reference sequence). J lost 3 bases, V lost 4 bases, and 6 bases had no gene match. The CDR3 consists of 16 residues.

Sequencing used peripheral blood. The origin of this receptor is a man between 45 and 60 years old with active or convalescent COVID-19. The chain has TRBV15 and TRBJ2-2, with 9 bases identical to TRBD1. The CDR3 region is CATSTGTGRHTGELFF. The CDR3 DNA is TGTGCCACCAGCACAGGGACAGGGCGTCACACCGGGGAGCTGTTTTTT.